Listed here are 32 T cell receptor beta chains from one sample, sequenced in a study of cytomegalovirus exposure and HLA in healthy donors. Both 60 Vbeta primers and 13 Jbeta primers went into the PCR. Only in-frame clones appear in the TCRdb table, and some are missing; sequencing was by immunoSEQ multiplex PCR. The sample shows 130,000 or so clones, around 80% of them seen only once. The sequencing sample was made of PBMCs. Receptors were obtained from a middle-aged man in good health and CMV-seronegative.

The chain employs TRBV5-4 and TRBJ2-3; 7 nucleotides align to TRBD1. CDR1 and CDR2 from the germline V gene are SGHNT and YYREEE (reference sequence). The V gene end was trimmed by 4 bases and the J gene end by 2 bases; junction bases not matched to a gene: 7. The CDR3 consists of 15 residues. Here the CDR3 DNA reads TGTGCCAGCAGCACCGGGACAGACCCCACAGATACGCAGTATTTT. It is translated as CASSTGTDPTDTQYF.

The rearrangement links TRBV30 to TRBJ1-5, with D perhaps matching TRBD1 (5 bases). CDR1 and CDR2 (germline): GTSNPN, SVGIG (reference sequence). V dropped 5 bases and J dropped 4 bases, with 12 bases sitting between them. The CDR3 covers 13 residues. CDR3 protein: CAWRPGKNQPQHF. The CDR3 region has the DNA TGTGCCTGGCGACCAGGGAAGAATCAGCCCCAGCATTTT.

This sequence joins TRBV21-1 and TRBJ2-7; the table's D gene call, TRBD1, was not cross checked with the DNA. TRBV21-1 is labeled a pseudogene. The CDR3 runs 17 residues. The CDR3 sequence is CASSKETDRGRSYEQYF. As DNA, the CDR3 is TGTGCCAGCAGCAAAGAAACCGACAGGGGCAGGTCCTACGAGCAGTACTTC.

This clone came up a few times. The chain joins TRBV6-4 to TRBJ2-3; D not resolved. This CDR3 is 15 amino acids long. CDR1 is MRHNA and CDR2 is SNTAGT in the germline V gene. V was shortened by 3 bases and J by 0 bases, with 10 bases between the two germline ends. CDR3 protein: CASSEWLDSTDTQYF. CDR3 DNA sequence: TGTGCCAGCAGTGAGTGGCTTGATAGCACAGATACGCAGTATTTT.

The chain carries TRBV7-9 and TRBJ2-7; D remains ambiguous. V was pared by 1 base and J by 0 bases, with 10 bases between. The CDR3 extends over 15 amino acids. CDR1 SEHNR and CDR2 FQNEAQ come from the germline V gene (reference sequence). CDR3 in amino acids: CASSLVTPSSYEQYF. CDR3 sequence (DNA): TGTGCCAGCAGCTTAGTGACACCGAGCTCCTACGAGCAGTACTTC.

V gene TRBV7-9 combines with J gene TRBJ2-5; TRBD2 agrees at 13 bases. The germline V gene has CDR1 SEHNR and CDR2 FQNEAQ (reference sequence). The CDR3 contains 16 residues. DNA for the CDR3: TGTTCCATACGACTAGCGGGAGGTTCGAGGGAAGAGACCCAGTACTTC. It yields the protein CSIRLAGGSREETQYF.

The chain is built from TRBV11-1 and TRBJ1-2; no clear D gene. V shed 1 base and J shed 8 bases, with 8 bases lying between them. This CDR3 spans 12 amino acids. Germline-derived CDR1 and CDR2 are SGHAT and FQDESV (reference sequence). The CDR3 sequence: CASSLGPTGYTF. For the CDR3, the DNA is TGTGCCAGCAGCTTAGGTCCTACGGGCTACACCTTC. Full variable domain (outside the CDR3, taken from reference TRBV11-1 and TRBJ1-2): EAEVAQSPRYKITEKSQAVAFWCDPISGHATLYWYRQILGQGPELLVQFQDESVVDDSQLPKDRFSAERLKGVDSTLKIQPAELGDSAMYLCASSLGPTGYTFGSGTRLTVV.

The rearrangement uses TRBV10-2 and TRBJ2-7; 7 bases fit TRBD2. The V gene's germline CDR1 is WSHSY and CDR2 SAAADI. V shed 5 bases, J shed 3 bases, and the junction held 13 bases outside the gene matches. The CDR3 has 16 residues. CDR3 sequence (DNA): TGCGCCAGCAGTTGGGCGCTAGCGGTACAAAGCTACGAGCAGTACTTC. As protein: CASSWALAVQSYEQYF.

The genes are TRBV2 and TRBJ2-1; 11 positions match TRBD1. V dropped 6 bases and J dropped 10; count of bases not matched to a gene: 17. Germline lookup yields CDR1 SNHLY and CDR2 FYNNEI. This CDR3 has 17 amino acids. CDR3 coding DNA: TGTGCCAGCAGACCTAGACCGGGACAGGGGGTTTCGGAGGAGCAGTTCTTC. Translated: CASRPRPGQGVSEEQFF.

The chain has TRBV28 and TRBJ2-2; TRBD1 aligns across 8 bases. Germline assignment: CDR1 MDHEN and CDR2 SYDVKM. After removal of 6 bases from V and 4 bases from J, the junction contained 4 bases not matched to a gene. This CDR3 is built from 14 residues. The chain's CDR3 is CASRQTGGTGELFF. The CDR3 coding sequence is TGTGCCAGCAGACAAACAGGGGGCACCGGGGAGCTGTTTTTT. The full variable domain, completed using reference TRBV28 and TRBJ2-2, is DVKVTQSSRYLVKRTGEKVFLECVQDMDHENMFWYRQDPGLGLRLIYFSYDVKMKEKGDIPEGYSVSREKKERFSLILESASTNQTSMYLCASRQTGGTGELFFGEGSRLTVL.

The genes are TRBV7-9 and TRBJ2-3; tentative D call: TRBD2 (7 bases). The CDR3 contains 14 residues. Germline lookup yields CDR1 SEHNR and CDR2 FQNEAQ (reference sequence). Between the trimmed V and J ends, which lost 8 bases and 4 bases, there was a span of 16 bases. CDR3 in amino acids: CASQEGGGSDTQYF. The CDR3 nucleotides are TGTGCCAGCCAAGAGGGCGGGGGCTCAGATACGCAGTATTTT.

V and J are TRBV5-1 and TRBJ2-3, with 10 bases fitting TRBD2. Germline lookup yields CDR1 SGHRS and CDR2 YFSETQ. The ends lost 5 bases at V and 4 bases at J; junction bases unmatched: 10. The CDR3 consists of 16 residues. The CDR3 DNA is TGCGCCAGCAGGGACCCAGCGGGGGGGCGTGCAGATACGCAGTATTTT. Amino acid sequence: CASRDPAGGRADTQYF.

This chain links TRBV9 with TRBJ2-3; a possible D gene is TRBD1 (6 bases). This CDR3 has 15 amino acids. Germline V gene data show CDR1 as SGDLS and CDR2 as YYNGEE. The V end was cut by 3 bases, the J end by 7 bases, with 18 bases between. The CDR3 loop reads CASSEGQSLSYTQYF. CDR3 bases: TGTGCCAGCAGCGAGGGACAAAGCCTCAGTTATACGCAGTATTTT. The whole variable domain, remainder taken from reference TRBV9 and TRBJ2-3, is DSGVTQTPKHLITATGQRVTLRCSPRSGDLSVYWYQQSLDQGLQFLIQYYNGEERAKGNILERFSAQQFPDLHSELNLSSLELGDSALYFCASSEGQSLSYTQYFGPGTRLTVL.

This clone appeared a few times. The chain carries TRBV19 and TRBJ1-1; D possibly corresponds to TRBD1 (5 bases). Germline loops: CDR1 LNHDA, CDR2 SQIVND (reference sequence). This CDR3 comprises 15 residues. Trimming pared 4 bases from V and 7 bases from J, leaving 19 bases between. The CDR3 sequence: CASSTTPTANDEAFF. The CDR3, as DNA: TGTGCCAGTAGTACTACCCCGACAGCGAACGATGAAGCTTTCTTT.

The V gene is TRBV7-9, the J gene TRBJ2-3; the match to TRBD1 covers 7 bases. The CDR3 totals 15 residues. V was pared by 4 bases and J by 0 bases, with 4 bases of the junction left unmatched. Germline CDR1 and CDR2: SEHNR and FQNEAQ (reference sequence). DNA of the CDR3: TGTGCCAGCAGCTGGACGGACAGGAGCACAGATACGCAGTATTTT. The encoded protein is CASSWTDRSTDTQYF.

As regards this clone: At the DNA level, this CDR3 is encoded by other sequences in the same sample as well. The rearrangement uses TRBV6-5 and TRBJ2-1; 7 nucleotides align to TRBD2. The CDR3 has 13 residues. CDR1 is MNHEY and CDR2 is SVGAGI in the germline V gene. V lost 6 bases and J lost 8; bases outside the gene matches: 7. CDR3 nucleotide sequence: TGTGCCAGCAGCCCCTTGGGGGGGGATGAGCAGTTCTTC. Translating gives CASSPLGGDEQFF.

The sample holds a few counts of this clone. The CDR3 loop is CASSLPLGTNSYNEQFF. The DNA for the CDR3 is TGTGCCAGCAGCTTGCCCCTTGGGACTAACTCCTACAATGAGCAGTTCTTC. This chain uses TRBV5-7 with TRBJ2-1; TRBD2 matches at 7 bases. TRBV5-7 is an open reading frame whose function is uncertain. The CDR3 runs 17 residues. V lost 1 base to trimming and J lost 0 bases; unmatched junction nucleotides: 7.

The gene calls are TRBV9 and TRBJ2-5, with D tentatively TRBD2 (5 bases). CDR1 is SGDLS, CDR2 YYNGEE, per germline. V was pared by 0 bases and J by 1 base, with 7 bases between. There are 14 residues in the CDR3. The DNA for the CDR3 is TGTGCCAGCAGCGTAGCGGGGTCCCAAGAGACCCAGTACTTC. This sequence encodes CASSVAGSQETQYF.

The CDR3 bases are TGTGCCTGGAGTGTAGGTGGGAGGACTGCAGATACGCAGTATTTT. It specifies CAWSVGGRTADTQYF. The chain uses TRBV30 and TRBJ2-3, with D maybe TRBD2 (6 bases). The germline gives CDR1 GTSNPN, CDR2 SVGIG (reference sequence). The CDR3 spans 15 residues. V lost 0 bases and J lost 4, with 14 bases in between. Complete variable domain (other parts from reference TRBV30 and TRBJ2-3): SQTIHQWPATLVQPVGSPLSLECTVEGTSNPNLYWYRQAAGRGLQLLFYSVGIGQISSEVPQNLSASRPQDRQFILSSKKLLLSDSGFYLCAWSVGGRTADTQYFGPGTRLTVL.

This clone was detected a few times. The rearrangement uses TRBV28 and TRBJ2-1, with 12 bases that match TRBD2. The germline V gene encodes CDR1 MDHEN and CDR2 SYDVKM. The CDR3 is made up of 15 amino acids. V dropped 6 bases and J dropped 6; count of bases not matched to a gene: 6. As DNA, the CDR3 is TGTGCCAGCAGCCAGACTAGCGGGGGCCGCAATGAGCAGTTCTTC. This encodes CASSQTSGGRNEQFF.

The rearrangement links TRBV2 to TRBJ2-3; 7 nucleotides line up with TRBD2. The V gene's germline CDR1 is SNHLY and CDR2 FYNNEI. CDR3 size: 13 residues. V lost 4 bases to trimming and J lost 5 bases; unmatched junction nucleotides: 3. CDR3 nucleotides: TGTGCCAGCAGTGGGATAGCGGGAGATACGCAGTATTTT. This codes for CASSGIAGDTQYF. Variable domain in full (rest from reference TRBV2 and TRBJ2-3): EPEVTQTPSHQVTQMGQEVILRCVPISNHLYFYWYRQILGQKVEFLVSFYNNEISEKSEIFDDQFSVERPDGSNFTLKIRSTKLEDSAMYFCASSGIAGDTQYFGPGTRLTVL.

The CDR3 nucleotides are TGTGCCAGCAGCGTAGTAGGCGGGGGGGCCTACGAGCAGTACTTC. Translated, it gives CASSVVGGGAYEQYF. The J gene is TRBJ2-7, the V gene TRBV9; 9 bases agree with TRBD2. J lost 2 bases, V lost 0 bases, and 3 bases had no gene match. From germline, CDR1 is SGDLS and CDR2 YYNGEE. This CDR3 comprises 15 residues. The whole variable domain, remainder taken from reference TRBV9 and TRBJ2-7, is DSGVTQTPKHLITATGQRVTLRCSPRSGDLSVYWYQQSLDQGLQFLIQYYNGEERAKGNILERFSAQQFPDLHSELNLSSLELGDSALYFCASSVVGGGAYEQYFGPGTRLTVT.

The V gene is TRBV11-2, the J gene TRBJ2-6, with a possible D match to TRBD2 (6 bases). This CDR3 contains 15 residues. The germline V gene encodes CDR1 SGHAT and CDR2 FQNNGV. Deletions cut 3 bases from V and 0 bases from J, with 6 bases between. The CDR3, as DNA: TGTGCCAGCAGCTTGGAGGGCTCTGGGGCCAACGTCCTGACTTTC. Amino acid sequence: CASSLEGSGANVLTF. The full variable domain, with the rest looked up from reference TRBV11-2 and TRBJ2-6, is EAGVAQSPRYKIIEKRQSVAFWCNPISGHATLYWYQQILGQGPKLLIQFQNNGVVDDSQLPKDRFSAERLKGVDSTLKIQPAKLEDSAVYLCASSLEGSGANVLTFGAGSRLTVL.

The rearrangement uses TRBV4-1 and TRBJ2-7, with 12 nucleotides matching TRBD1. V gave up 0 bases and J gave up 7 bases; unmatched junction bases: 7. Germline V CDR1 and CDR2: MGHRA, YSYEKL. The CDR3 is 16 residues long. The CDR3 reads CASSQDRDRGRGEQYF. CDR3 nucleotide sequence: TGCGCCAGCAGCCAAGATCGGGACAGGGGGCGCGGGGAGCAGTACTTC.

This chain connects TRBV19 to TRBJ2-5; the match to TRBD2 covers 15 bases. J gave up 3 bases and V 5 bases, and 4 bases lay outside the gene matches. Germline lookup yields CDR1 LNHDA and CDR2 SQIVND (reference sequence). This CDR3 is 16 amino acids long. The CDR3 DNA sequence: TGTGCCAGTAGTCCTCGGACTAGCGGGGGGGAAGAGACCCAGTACTTC. It translates to CASSPRTSGGEETQYF.

The gene calls are TRBV2 and TRBJ2-7, with a possible D match to TRBD1 (6 bases). This CDR3 contains 14 residues. The V gene lost 6 bases and the J gene lost 0 bases, with 12 bases spanning the gap. The V gene's germline CDR1 is SNHLY and CDR2 FYNNEI. CDR3 bases: TGTGCCAGCAGGAGTTACAGGGACTCCTACGAGCAGTACTTC. This sequence encodes CASRSYRDSYEQYF.

The chain joins TRBV5-1 to TRBJ2-3; TRBD2 agrees at 9 bases. V lost 4 bases to trimming and J lost 1 base; unmatched junction nucleotides: 4. The CDR3 is made up of 15 amino acids. From germline, CDR1 is SGHRS and CDR2 YFSETQ. The CDR3 sequence: CASSPRTSGTDTQYF. CDR3 coding DNA: TGCGCCAGCAGCCCGCGGACTAGCGGCACAGATACGCAGTATTTT.

V gene TRBV6-6 combines with J gene TRBJ2-1; D gene ambiguous. V was clipped by 0 bases and J by 9 bases, with 3 bases between them. The CDR3 covers 11 residues. Germline V gives CDR1 MNHNY, CDR2 SVGAGI (reference sequence). The CDR3 loop reads CASSYSAEQFF. The CDR3 region has the DNA TGTGCCAGCAGTTACTCGGCTGAGCAGTTCTTC.

This clone came up a few times. This rearrangement joins TRBV7-9 to TRBJ1-1; 7 bases match TRBD1. With 5 bases clipped from V and 4 bases from J, the junction kept 13 bases outside the gene matches. CDR3 length: 16 amino acids. The germline CDR1 and CDR2 sequences are SEHNR and FQNEAQ (reference sequence). The CDR3 DNA reads as TGTGCCAGCAGCCGTAGCCCCGACAGGGCCGGCACTGAAGCTTTCTTT. This gives the protein CASSRSPDRAGTEAFF.

This clone appeared a few times. The CDR3 is CASSYTGGNGEQYF. DNA for the CDR3: TGTGCCAGCAGTTACACAGGGGGAAATGGCGAGCAGTACTTC. This chain uses TRBV2 with TRBJ2-7, with 8 bases that match TRBD1. The CDR3 length is 14 residues. Germline CDR1 is SNHLY and CDR2 is FYNNEI. Trimming cost V 5 bases and J 6 bases; bases outside gene matches: 9. Filled out from reference TRBV2 and TRBJ2-7, the complete variable domain reads EPEVTQTPSHQVTQMGQEVILRCVPISNHLYFYWYRQILGQKVEFLVSFYNNEISEKSEIFDDQFSVERPDGSNFTLKIRSTKLEDSAMYFCASSYTGGNGEQYFGPGTRLTVT.

This chain uses TRBV18 with TRBJ1-2; TRBD1 matches 7 bases. Germline V gives CDR1 KGHSH, CDR2 LQKENI. The CDR3 runs to 14 residues. V shed 2 bases and J 6 bases; nucleotides not matched to a gene: 6. Here the CDR3 reads CASSPATGRNGYTF. The CDR3 nucleotides read TGTGCCAGCTCACCAGCGACAGGGAGGAATGGCTACACCTTC. Variable domain in full (rest from reference TRBV18 and TRBJ1-2): NAGVMQNPRHLVRRRGQEARLRCSPMKGHSHVYWYRQLPEEGLKFMVYLQKENIIDESGMPKERFSAEFPKEGPSILRIQQVVRGDSAAYFCASSPATGRNGYTFGSGTRLTVV.

The chain couples TRBV7-9 to TRBJ2-1; D possibly corresponds to TRBD2 (6 bases). CDR1 is SEHNR, CDR2 FQNEAQ, per germline (reference sequence). V lost 3 bases, J lost 8 bases, and 23 bases lay in between. The CDR3 loop spans 17 amino acids. The CDR3 region has the DNA TGTGCCAGCAGCTTTCTATGGGGTGACGGGAGAGGCGATGAGCAGTTCTTC. This codes for CASSFLWGDGRGDEQFF. The complete variable domain, with remaining parts taken from reference TRBV7-9 and TRBJ2-1, reads DTGVSQNPRHKITKRGQNVTFRCDPISEHNRLYWYRQTLGQGPEFLTYFQNEAQLEKSRLLSDRFSAERPKGSFSTLEIQRTEQGDSAMYLCASSFLWGDGRGDEQFFGPGTRLTVL.